This TCR beta chain was sequenced for a study of early T cells in non-severe SARS-CoV-2 infection. Each single cDNA molecule received a unique molecular identifier. One entry per CDR3 protein, called by TCRdb with MiXCR from the 5' RACE reads. This table has roughly 69,000 distinct CDR3 sequences, 10% appearing once. The germline V gene encodes CDR1 SGHRS and CDR2 YFSETQ. Trimming pared 4 bases from V and 7 bases from J, leaving 15 bases between. The CDR3 is 14 amino acids. This material consisted of whole blood, taken at baseline. The chain is built from TRBV5-1 and TRBJ2-1; tentatively, D is TRBD2 (5 bases). The clonotype originates from an adult who was a healthcare worker with PCR-confirmed SARS-CoV-2 infection or an uninfected control (not recorded which). In DNA, the CDR3 is TGCGCCAGCAGCCGGGGAGCAGAACCGAATGAGCAGTTCTTC. It is translated as CASSRGAEPNEQFF.